This T cell receptor beta chain derives from a study of shared clonotypes between healthy human individuals. Study background: Donors, aged 18 to 49, were a couple of women and three men. Study conclusions and caveats: Sharing across four donors was highest in naive CD4 (around 5%) and lowest in memory CD8 (approximately 0.4%). The study found lower generation probabilities in non-shared clonotypes than in those shared by all four donors.

CD45RO-negative cells were positively selected for CCR7, leaving out terminally differentiated effector memory CD45RA+ cells. The germline gives CDR1 MNHNS, CDR2 SASEGT. V was clipped by 3 bases and J by 7 bases; unmatched bases: 12. The CDR3 spans 17 residues. This was a deep-level run. Profiled with immunoSEQ multiplex PCR; TCRdb holds only in-frame clones, not every one. Counted here are about 800,000 clones, about 96% occurring once; the ten biggest clones make up roughly 0.23%. Remarks on this clone: Its antigen is undetermined.

The clonotype comes from a man aged 25-45 years in good health. The chain uses TRBV6-1 and TRBJ2-5; 12 bases are a match to TRBD1. The sequenced sample consisted of naive CD8+ T cells sorted from blood. The CDR3 DNA is TGTGCCAGCAGTGACAGTTCGGGACAGGGGGCGGTTAGGACCCAGTACTTC. Protein product: CASSDSSGQGAVRTQYF.